This T cell receptor beta chain stems from a study of blood T cell repertoires in COVID-19. J was trimmed by 4 bases and V by 3 bases; bases with no gene match: 3. CDR1 is SGDLS, CDR2 YYNGEE, per germline. CDR3 size: 14 residues. Assay: immunoSEQ multiplex PCR; the TCRdb copy retains only in-frame clones and omits some. The table shows about 200,000 clones, with approximately 86% occurring only once. This rearrangement joins TRBV9 to TRBJ1-3; 8 nucleotides match TRBD1. This receptor was identified in a woman aged 45-60 years with COVID-19, enrolled during active disease. The sample was peripheral blood. The CDR3 coding sequence is TGTGCCAGCAGCGATTACAGGGGGGGAAACACCATATATTTT. Translated, it gives CASSDYRGGNTIYF.